This T cell receptor beta chain was identified in a study of T cell repertoires in cytomegalovirus infection. Germline CDR1 reads SNHLY; CDR2 reads FYNNEI. CDR3 size: 14 residues. V gave up 4 bases and J gave up 0 bases, with 7 bases separating them. As concerns this clonotype: What it binds is unknown.

TCRdb ran MiXCR on the reads and lists one entry per CDR3 protein. Seen here are approximately 300,000 distinct CDR3 sequences, about 27% observed once, and the top ten hold roughly 20%. This receptor was taken from a human donor in good health (CMV status not recorded). Some clones in this sample may be carry-over from other donors' samples. Sequencing was performed on cultured PBMCs, taken from culture after CMV antigen stimulation. The rearrangement uses TRBV2 and TRBJ1-5; D is perhaps TRBD1 (5 bases). The CDR3 protein is CASSGQYSNQPQHF. For the CDR3, the DNA is TGTGCCAGCAGTGGACAGTATAGCAATCAGCCCCAGCATTTT. Full variable domain (missing parts from reference TRBV2 and TRBJ1-5): EPEVTQTPSHQVTQMGQEVILRCVPISNHLYFYWYRQILGQKVEFLVSFYNNEISEKSEIFDDQFSVERPDGSNFTLKIRSTKLEDSAMYFCASSGQYSNQPQHFGDGTRLSIL.